A selection of T cell receptor beta chains follows, all from one sample in a study of blood T cells in healthy people across ages. TCRdb called the 5' RACE reads again in MiXCR, with one record for every CDR3 protein. The repertoire consists of around 940,000 distinct CDR3 sequences, with 51% occurring once and the leading ten covering roughly a fifth. The source material was blood. Receptors were obtained from a woman in her sixties or seventies in good health. Each CDR3 is given with its conserved first and last residue. A D gene is named only where the DNA matches it firmly. The size of a clone is reported for some rows only, either as once, few or many, or as a class for expanded clones.

D gene	CDR3 length	V gene	clone size	J gene	CDR3 DNA	CDR3 protein
.	16	TRBV28	few	TRBJ2-3	TGTGCCAGCAGCCCTTTTTGGGAGGTGAGCACAGATACGCAGTATTTT	CASSPFWEVSTDTQYF
.	17	TRBV18	few	TRBJ2-6	TGTGCCAGCTCACCAGCGGTAGGCGGCTCTGGGGCCAACGTCCTGACTTTC	CASSPAVGGSGANVLTF
TRBD2	13	TRBV12-3/TRBV12-4	few	TRBJ2-3	TGTGCCAGCAGCCGTGCTAGCGGGGGTACGCAGTATTTT	CASSRASGGTQYF
.	12	TRBV25-1	few	TRBJ2-7	TGTGCCAGCAGTGCCTTCTCCTACGAGCAGTACTTC	CASSAFSYEQYF
.	12	TRBV29-1	.	TRBJ1-2	TGCAGCACCTGGACCGGTAACTATGGCTACACCTTC	CSTWTGNYGYTF
TRBD2	15	TRBV3-1	.	TRBJ2-7	TGTGCCAGCAGCCAAGGGGCGGGAGGGGCGTTCGAGCAGTACTTC	CASSQGAGGAFEQYF
TRBD1	14	TRBV4-1	few	TRBJ2-7	TGCGCCAGCAGCCAAGGAGGGACAGGTTACGAGCAGTACTTC	CASSQGGTGYEQYF
.	14	TRBV4-3	.	TRBJ2-3	TGCGTCAGCAGCCAAGGGCTTGCCGGAGATACGCAGTATTTT	CVSSQGLAGDTQYF
.	13	TRBV4-1	.	TRBJ2-7	TGCGCCAGCAGAGGCCAATTCTCCTACGAGCAGTACTTC	CASRGQFSYEQYF
.	16	TRBV20-1	.	TRBJ2-1	TGCAGTGCCGCGGTAGGTGAGGTAAAATCCTACACTGAGCAGTTCTTC	CSAAVGEVKSYTEQFF
.	16	TRBV7-9	.	TRBJ2-5	TGTGCCAGCAGCTTCCCCGGGGGCCGTTTAGAAGAGACCCAGTACTTC	CASSFPGGRLEETQYF
.	13	TRBV28	.	TRBJ1-2	TGTGCCAGCAGGACAGGTCCTAACTATGGCTACACCTTC	CASRTGPNYGYTF
.	12	TRBV20-1	.	TRBJ2-7	TGCAGTGCTATAGCGACGACCTTCGAGCAGTACTTC	CSAIATTFEQYF
.	16	TRBV25-1	few	TRBJ1-6	TGTGCCAGCAGTGGAGAGGTTGGGCAGTTTAATTCACCCCTCCACTTT	CASSGEVGQFNSPLHF
TRBD2	16	TRBV4-2	.	TRBJ2-3	TGTGCCAGCAGCCAAGATTGGAGCGGGAGTGAAGATACGCAGTATTTT	CASSQDWSGSEDTQYF
TRBD1	15	TRBV28	once	TRBJ2-7	TGTGCCAGCAGTCTAGCAGGGGGACAGGCCTACGAGCAGTACTTC	CASSLAGGQAYEQYF
.	15	TRBV2	.	TRBJ2-3	TGTGCCAGCAGCGCGGGACACCCGAACACAGATACGCAGTATTTT	CASSAGHPNTDTQYF
TRBD1	14	TRBV5-6	.	TRBJ2-5	TGTGCCAGCAGCCCCACAGGGGTGGCAGAGACCCAGTACTTC	CASSPTGVAETQYF
.	16	TRBV5-1	.	TRBJ2-1	TGCGCCAGCAGCTTGGGTGGCGGGATGACCTACAATGAGCAGTTCTTC	CASSLGGGMTYNEQFF
.	13	TRBV29-1	.	TRBJ1-2	TGCAGCGTTTTGGAACAGGACCAAGCAGGCTACACCTTC	CSVLEQDQAGYTF
.	15	TRBV7-3	.	TRBJ2-1	TGTGCCAGCAGCCCCCTGGCGGGGTCATACAATGAGCAGTTCTTC	CASSPLAGSYNEQFF
TRBD2	17	TRBV6-2/TRBV6-3	few	TRBJ2-1	TGTGCCAGCAGTTCTAGCGGGACACCCCGCTCCTACAATGAGCAGTTCTTC	CASSSSGTPRSYNEQFF
TRBD1	14	TRBV5-1	.	TRBJ2-3	TGCGCCAGCAGCCCATATCACAGGGGAGATACGCAGTATTTT	CASSPYHRGDTQYF
.	15	TRBV30	.	TRBJ1-5	TGTGCCTGGAGTGTATGGAGCGGTACAGATCAGCCCCAGCATTTT	CAWSVWSGTDQPQHF
.	15	TRBV4-1	few	TRBJ2-7	TGCGCCAGCAGCCAAGGTTCAGGGGCAACCTACGAGCAGTACTTC	CASSQGSGATYEQYF
TRBD1	14	TRBV2	.	TRBJ1-1	TGTGCCAGCAGTGTAGTTGACAGGGGAAAGGGAGCTTTCTTT	CASSVVDRGKGAFF
.	14	TRBV29-1	few	TRBJ1-2	TGCAGCGTTGAAGATCTAAGGTGGCCATATGGCTACACCTTC	CSVEDLRWPYGYTF
TRBD2	16	TRBV5-1	.	TRBJ2-1	TGCGCCAGCAGCTTTCCGAGACTAGCGGGAGAAGGTGAGCAGTTCTTC	CASSFPRLAGEGEQFF
TRBD2	14	TRBV4-2	few	TRBJ2-7	TGTGCCAGCAGCCTTCGGACTAGGAGTTACGAGCAGTACTTC	CASSLRTRSYEQYF
.	13	TRBV24-1	.	TRBJ2-1	TGTGCCACCAGTGGAGGGAGACTAGATGAGCAGTTCTTC	CATSGGRLDEQFF
.	16	TRBV7-8	.	TRBJ1-4	TGTGCCAGCAGCCCCGGGGGTGGGGTGGGAGCTGAAAAACTGTTTTTT	CASSPGGGVGAEKLFF
TRBD1	14	TRBV6-5	.	TRBJ2-4	TGTGCCAGCAGTTACGGGGGTAGGGGGCAGGTGTGGTACTTC	CASSYGGRGQVWYF
.	14	TRBV12-3/TRBV12-4	.	TRBJ2-3	TGTGCCAGCAGTTTAACCGAGTCTGATAGGGCGCAGTATTTT	CASSLTESDRAQYF
.	16	TRBV5-1	.	TRBJ2-1	TGCGCCAGCAGAAAATCTACTGGGAGCTCCTACAATGAGCAGTTCTTC	CASRKSTGSSYNEQFF
.	14	TRBV5-1	.	TRBJ2-3	TGCGCCAGCAGCTTGACCAGGGCTGCAGATACGCAGTATTTT	CASSLTRAADTQYF
.	14	TRBV20-1	.	TRBJ2-7	TGCAGTGCTAGAGGGGCCACGGGTTTCTACGAGCAGTACTTC	CSARGATGFYEQYF
.	13	TRBV20-1	.	TRBJ2-7	TGCAGTGCTGGAGTCCCCCTCCAGGCCGAGCAGTACTTC	CSAGVPLQAEQYF
TRBD2	19	TRBV2	.	TRBJ2-3	TGTGCCAGCAGCGCAGGGACTAGCGGGAGTTATGACCCCACAGATACGCAGTATTTT	CASSAGTSGSYDPTDTQYF
.	16	TRBV7-9	few	TRBJ1-5	TGTGCCAGCAGCTTAGGCAGGGAGCCGATCAATCAGCCCCAGCATTTT	CASSLGREPINQPQHF
.	15	TRBV12-3/TRBV12-4	once	TRBJ1-5	TGTGCCAGCAGTTCCAGGGGAAGAAGCAATCAGCCCCAGCATTTT	CASSSRGRSNQPQHF
.	17	TRBV5-1	few	TRBJ2-1	TGCGCCAGCAGCTTTGTCCCAAGGGGCGGCTCCTACAATGAGCAGTTCTTC	CASSFVPRGGSYNEQFF
.	15	TRBV4-3	.	TRBJ2-5	TGCGCCAGCAGCCAAGATCTAGGGGCCCAAGAGACCCAGTACTTC	CASSQDLGAQETQYF
TRBD2	15	TRBV6-5	.	TRBJ2-7	TGTGCCAGCAATTCCGGGACTAGCGCATCCTACGAGCAGTACTTC	CASNSGTSASYEQYF
.	12	TRBV7-9	few	TRBJ2-3	TGTGCCAGCAGCTCCGAGTGGTCCCCGCAGTATTTT	CASSSEWSPQYF
TRBD1	15	TRBV28	.	TRBJ2-5	TGTGCCAGCAGCTCCCTTCAGGGGGCTCAAGAGACCCAGTACTTC	CASSSLQGAQETQYF
.	13	TRBV5-1	few	TRBJ2-7	TGCGCCAGCAGCTTGGGGGTGATGTACGAGCAGTACTTC	CASSLGVMYEQYF
.	15	TRBV7-4	.	TRBJ1-5	TGTGCCAGCAGCCACGTCCCCCGGGGCAATCAGCCCCAGCATTTT	CASSHVPRGNQPQHF
TRBD1	14	TRBV6-2/TRBV6-3	.	TRBJ2-5	TGTGCCAGCAGTTCGACAGGGTACCAAGAGACCCAGTACTTC	CASSSTGYQETQYF
.	16	TRBV7-2	.	TRBJ2-5	TGTGCCAGCAGCTCGGCCCCCAGAATCCGCCAAGAGACCCAGTACTTC	CASSSAPRIRQETQYF
TRBD2	14	TRBV6-5	few	TRBJ2-7	TGTGCCAGCAGCACCTCCCGGGACTACCTAGAGCAGTACTTC	CASSTSRDYLEQYF
.	13	TRBV10-3	few	TRBJ2-7	TGTGCCATCAGTGTTGACAGTTCCTACGAGCAGTACTTC	CAISVDSSYEQYF